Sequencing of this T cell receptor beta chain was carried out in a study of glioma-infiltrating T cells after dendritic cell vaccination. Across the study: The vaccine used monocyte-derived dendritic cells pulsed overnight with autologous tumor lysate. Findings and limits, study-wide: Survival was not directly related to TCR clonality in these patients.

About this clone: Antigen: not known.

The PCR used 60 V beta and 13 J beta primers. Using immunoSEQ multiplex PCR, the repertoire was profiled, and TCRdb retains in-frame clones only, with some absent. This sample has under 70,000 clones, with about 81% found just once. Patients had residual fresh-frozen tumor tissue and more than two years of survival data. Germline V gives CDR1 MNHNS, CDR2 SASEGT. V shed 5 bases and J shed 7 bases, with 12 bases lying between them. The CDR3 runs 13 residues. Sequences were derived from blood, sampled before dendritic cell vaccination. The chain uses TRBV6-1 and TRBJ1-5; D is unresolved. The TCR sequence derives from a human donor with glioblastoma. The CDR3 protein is CASSPASEQPQHF. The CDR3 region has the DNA TGTGCCAGCAGTCCCGCCAGCGAACAGCCCCAGCATTTT.